Below, 19 T cell receptor beta chains from the same sample are listed, as sequenced in a study of blood T cell repertoires in COVID-19. Measured with immunoSEQ multiplex PCR; TCRdb has only the in-frame clones, and not every one. There are approximately 250,000 clones in the sample; around 84% occur only once, and approximately 1.4% lies in the top ten. Sequencing was performed on peripheral blood. The receptors stem from a woman aged 40-49 years who had recovered from COVID-19.

The gene calls are TRBV27 and TRBJ1-2, with a tentative D call TRBD1 (6 bases). The CDR3 runs 17 residues. The germline V and J ends were trimmed by 4 bases and 0 bases, with 18 bases remaining between them. The germline V gene encodes CDR1 MNHEY and CDR2 SMNVEV (reference sequence). CDR3 bases: TGTGCCAGCAGTTCACGACGAGGGGGGGCATCTAACTATGGCTACACCTTC. Residues: CASSSRRGGASNYGYTF.

This sequence joins TRBV28 and TRBJ2-1; 14 bases match TRBD2. This CDR3 spans 18 amino acids. V shed 7 bases and J 0 bases; nucleotides not matched to a gene: 8. Germline-derived CDR1 and CDR2 are MDHEN and SYDVKM. The CDR3 reads CASTPGLAGALSYNEQFF. The CDR3 nucleotides read TGTGCCAGCACTCCGGGACTAGCGGGGGCCCTCTCCTACAATGAGCAGTTCTTC.

This clone was seen a single time. This chain joins TRBV6-5 and TRBJ1-1, with D perhaps TRBD1 (5 bases). The V and J ends lost 7 bases and 1 base respectively, with 13 bases between them. Germline lookup yields CDR1 MNHEY and CDR2 SVGAGI. CDR3 length: 14 amino acids. This CDR3 is CASTLDTWNTEAFF. The CDR3 DNA reads as TGTGCCAGCACCTTGGACACCTGGAACACTGAAGCTTTCTTT.

V and J are TRBV24-1 and TRBJ2-1; TRBD2 might be the D (6 bases). V lost 6 bases, J lost 5 bases, and 16 bases lay in between. Germline V gene data show CDR1 as KGHDR and CDR2 as SFDVKD. The CDR3 sequence is 15 residues long. CDR3 sequence: CATSTSSEYNNEQFF. The CDR3 bases are TGTGCCACCAGTACTTCTAGCGAATACAACAATGAGCAGTTCTTC.

In this sample, this clone turned up once. J is TRBJ2-2 and V is TRBV11-2; 8 positions match TRBD2. The CDR3 covers 17 residues. Trimming removed 3 bases from V and 2 bases from J; junction bases left unmatched: 8. Germline lookup yields CDR1 SGHAT and CDR2 FQNNGV. The CDR3: CASSFVYGGANTGELFF. CDR3 bases: TGTGCCAGCAGCTTTGTATACGGGGGGGCAAACACCGGGGAGCTGTTTTTT. Based on the CDR3 plus reference TRBV11-2 and TRBJ2-2, the full variable domain is EAGVAQSPRYKIIEKRQSVAFWCNPISGHATLYWYQQILGQGPKLLIQFQNNGVVDDSQLPKDRFSAERLKGVDSTLKIQPAKLEDSAVYLCASSFVYGGANTGELFFGEGSRLTVL.

This clone was observed once. The genes are TRBV12-3 or TRBV12-4 and TRBJ1-4, with D uncertain. Trimming left V 7 bases short and J 12 bases short, with 15 bases between. There are 12 residues in the CDR3. The CDR3 sequence is CASTREPSELFF. Here the CDR3 DNA reads TGTGCCAGCACCCGCGAACCCTCGGAACTGTTTTTT.

The chain couples TRBV2 to TRBJ2-3, with D unresolved. Germline-derived CDR1 and CDR2 are SNHLY and FYNNEI. The V end was cut by 6 bases, the J end by 6 bases, with 16 bases between. The CDR3 contains 14 residues. In nucleotides, the CDR3 is TGTGCCAGCAGAAGCAGCGTCAACCAGGATACGCAGTATTTT. Its translation is CASRSSVNQDTQYF.

The chain has TRBV5-4 and TRBJ1-4; weak D call: TRBD1 (5 bases). CDR3 length equals 15 residues. The V gene's germline CDR1 is SGHNT and CDR2 YYREEE (reference sequence). Trimming pared 0 bases from V and 5 bases from J, leaving 11 bases between. The CDR3 nucleotides read TGTGCCAGCAGCTTGGGGGGCAGCCAAAATGAAAAACTGTTTTTT. It encodes CASSLGGSQNEKLFF.

This chain links TRBV29-1 with TRBJ2-5; the D gene is possibly TRBD2 (7 bases). The CDR3 is 14 residues long. V shed 6 bases and J shed 5 bases, with 19 bases lying between them. Looked up from germline, CDR1 is SQVTM and CDR2 is ANQGSEA. The CDR3 region is CSVTGRGAGETQYF. The CDR3 bases are TGCAGCGTCACGGGGAGGGGGGCGGGGGAGACCCAGTACTTC.

This clone appeared a single time. The chain carries TRBV5-1 and TRBJ2-6; D is perhaps TRBD1 (5 bases). The germline CDR1 and CDR2 sequences are SGHRS and YFSETQ. This CDR3 contains 19 residues. V lost 0 bases and J 0 bases, leaving 16 bases between the germline ends. This chain's CDR3 is CASSLEGVLTISGANVLTF. DNA of the CDR3: TGCGCCAGCAGCTTGGAAGGGGTCTTAACAATCTCTGGGGCCAACGTCCTGACTTTC.

The chain combines TRBV6-5 with TRBJ1-1; TRBD1 agrees at 8 bases. Germline CDR1 MNHEY, CDR2 SVGAGI. V was clipped by 5 bases and J by 4 bases; unmatched bases: 6. The CDR3 covers 14 residues. CDR3 nucleotide sequence: TGTGCCAGCAGTACAGGGGGAGGAGGCACTGAAGCTTTCTTT. Residues: CASSTGGGGTEAFF.

The V call is TRBV28, the J call TRBJ1-1; D ambiguous. Trimming stripped 4 bases from V and 0 bases from J, with 12 bases between. Germline assignment: CDR1 MDHEN and CDR2 SYDVKM. The CDR3 runs to 15 residues. The CDR3 DNA reads TGTGCCAGCAGTTCGCCCCCCGGTCTGAACACTGAAGCTTTCTTT. Translated, it gives CASSSPPGLNTEAFF.

V gene TRBV5-1 combines with J gene TRBJ2-7; D is possibly TRBD1 (5 bases). CDR1 SGHRS and CDR2 YFSETQ come from the germline V gene. The V end lost 0 bases, the J end lost 3 bases, and 13 bases lay between the germline ends. The CDR3 loop spans 15 amino acids. This CDR3 is CASSLESGYYYEQYF. The CDR3 region has the DNA TGCGCCAGCAGCTTGGAGTCAGGGTATTACTACGAGCAGTACTTC.

V gene TRBV19 combines with J gene TRBJ1-2; D is perhaps TRBD1 (5 bases). This CDR3 contains 14 residues. V was trimmed by 8 bases and J by 3 bases, leaving 16 bases between them. Germline loops: CDR1 LNHDA, CDR2 SQIVND (reference sequence). The CDR3 here is CASQTLQDDYGYTF. CDR3 DNA sequence: TGTGCCAGTCAAACCTTACAGGATGACTATGGCTACACCTTC. Filled out from reference TRBV19 and TRBJ1-2, the complete variable domain reads DGGITQSPKYLFRKEGQNVTLSCEQNLNHDAMYWYRQDPGQGLRLIYYSQIVNDFQKGDIAEGYSVSREKKESFPLTVTSAQKNPTAFYLCASQTLQDDYGYTFGSGTRLTVV.

The rearrangement uses TRBV7-2 and TRBJ1-2; perhaps TRBD1 as D (6 bases). This CDR3 is built from 14 residues. CDR1 is SGHTA, CDR2 FQGNSA, per germline. Trimming took 4 bases from V and 3 from J, leaving 12 bases between them. CDR3 DNA sequence: TGTGCCAGCAGCTCGGACAGCCGGTACTATGGCTACACCTTC. Translated: CASSSDSRYYGYTF.

This clone was seen more than once but under ten times. The chain combines TRBV7-9 with TRBJ2-7; TRBD1 matches at 10 bases. Losses at the gene ends were 3 bases for V and 7 bases for J; bases not matched to a gene: 12. Germline V gene lookup returns CDR1 SEHNR and CDR2 FQNEAQ (reference sequence). The CDR3 runs to 16 residues. In DNA, the CDR3 is TGTGCCAGCAGCTTGTCCGTGGGGACAGGGGTAGAGGAGCAGTACTTC. Translated: CASSLSVGTGVEEQYF.

The rearrangement links TRBV18 to TRBJ1-1, with a possible D match to TRBD1 (5 bases). The CDR3 consists of 14 residues. V gave up 1 base and J gave up 3 bases, with 9 bases separating them. CDR1 and CDR2 (germline): KGHSH, LQKENI. Here the CDR3 DNA reads TGTGCCAGCTCACCACTGGGGGGGGACACTGAAGCTTTCTTT. It specifies CASSPLGGDTEAFF.

There are a few counts of this clone. J is TRBJ1-2 and V is TRBV4-2; possibly TRBD1 for D (6 bases). Germline lookup yields CDR1 LGHNA and CDR2 YNFKEQ. V was trimmed by 2 bases and J by 2 bases, leaving 12 bases between them. The CDR3 loop spans 15 amino acids. As DNA, the CDR3 is TGTGCCAGCAGCCAAACGGATACAGGGAACTATGGCTACACCTTC. It specifies CASSQTDTGNYGYTF.

The chain couples TRBV14 to TRBJ2-6; no firm D call. CDR1 is SGHDN and CDR2 is FVKESK in the germline V gene. V was trimmed by 0 bases and J by 2 bases, leaving 5 bases between them. The CDR3 length is 15 residues. CDR3 sequence reads: CASSQETAGANVLTF. The CDR3 DNA sequence: TGTGCCAGCAGCCAAGAAACGGCTGGGGCCAACGTCCTGACTTTC.